The entry below gives a single T cell receptor (beta chain) sequence along with its context. Its antigen remains undetermined. No per-base quality is available; no much larger clone lies one base away. This entry comes from a study of T cells in narcolepsy (dated by TCRdb to 2016 to 2018). For the study in its entirety: Healthy control donors were enrolled in the study alongside patients who had narcolepsy type 1 or type 2 (NT1, NT2). Autoreactive T cells targeting hypocretin neuron self-antigens (hypocretin, TRIB2) were sought in narcolepsy patients, and TCR Vbeta sequencing was used to track clonotypes in blood and CSF.

For TCR Vbeta sequencing, memory CD4+ T cells were sorted ex vivo from the peripheral blood of narcolepsy patients and healthy controls. Study-wide findings and limitations: According to the report, autoreactive clonotypes were detected serially in the blood of the same patients and of different patients, but not in healthy controls. Plots that compared CSF and blood CD4+ T cell clonotypes from the same patient highlighted HCRT-specific and TRIB2-specific autoreactive clonotypes. Numbers of sequenced blood memory CD4+ clonotypes were comparable, averaging approximately 40,000 in patients and some 33,000 in controls. No sequences matching autoreactive T cell clones were contained in some blood memory CD4+ repertoires from patients and controls.

The library was generated by the immunoSEQ multiplex PCR assay. TCRdb provides this immuneACCESS table in a form limited to in-frame rearrangements. Some clones are lacking; in checked studies, under half of them reflect an unresolved V gene, and why the rest are absent is not known. The sample data list fewer than 40,000 clones, and roughly 80% of these were observed just once. Of the sample, approximately 0.66% is held by the ten largest clones. From cysteine to phenylalanine, the CDR3 is 13 amino acids long. Only the CDR3 part of the read is kept: 39 bases, read in frame from the first base. V loses 6 bases, J loses 5 bases, and the germline ends lie 10 bases apart. CDR1 and CDR2 were assigned from the germline V gene as MDHEN and SYDVKM.

The clonotype comes from a human donor in good health. Sequencing was done on a sample of memory (CD45RA-) CD4+ T cells from blood. Interpreted using the paper, the cell subset or site label stands for: memory T cells sorted ex vivo from peripheral blood. The rearranged segments are TRBV28 and TRBJ2-2, with TRBD1 as a weak D call on 6 bases. CDR3 loop: CASSMGATGELFF. The nucleotides read TGTGCCAGCAGCATGGGGGCGACCGGGGAGCTGTTTTTT.